The 9 T cell receptor beta chains in this list originate from one sample, sequenced in a study of T-cell reconstitution after alpha-beta-depleted transplantation in children. TCRbeta library construction was performed incorporating unique molecular identifiers. A single record per CDR3 protein comes from TCRdb applying MiXCR to the PCR reads. Of around 96,000 distinct CDR3 sequences in the sample, over 9% were seen once. The sequences come from PBMCs from the stem cell graft donor, collected from the stem cell graft. The receptors stem from a human donor who donated a stem cell graft to a child with inherited bone marrow failure.

The chain employs TRBV6-2 or TRBV6-3 and TRBJ1-1, with 9 bases lining up with TRBD1. Looked up from germline, CDR1 is MNHEY and CDR2 is SVGEGT. J was trimmed by 2 bases and V by 5 bases; bases with no gene match: 9. CDR3 length equals 16 residues. CDR3 protein: CASSIGQGLGNTEAFF. Written as DNA, the CDR3 is TGTGCCAGCAGTATCGGACAGGGGCTAGGAAACACTGAAGCTTTCTTT.

This clonotype was detected many times. This chain uses TRBV29-1 with TRBJ1-1, with D hard to call. The ends were cut back, 4 bases at V and 1 base at J, with 10 bases in the middle. Germline V lookup: CDR1 SQVTM, CDR2 ANQGSEA. This CDR3 is built from 13 residues. The CDR3, as DNA: TGCAGCGTTGGCACGGTCTCGAACACTGAAGCTTTCTTT. Its protein product is CSVGTVSNTEAFF.

In its sample, this clonotype was seen many times. The chain joins TRBV7-2 to TRBJ1-2; D gene unclear. V shed 4 bases and J shed 5 bases, with 17 bases lying between them. The CDR3 sequence is 15 residues long. The V gene's germline CDR1 is SGHTA and CDR2 FQGNSA. This CDR3 is CASSWEPSGIYGYTF. The CDR3 DNA reads TGTGCCAGCAGCTGGGAGCCGAGTGGGATATATGGCTACACCTTC.

This clonotype was observed at least ten times. J is TRBJ1-5 and V is TRBV7-2; D gene unclear. This CDR3 comprises 12 residues. The germline gives CDR1 SGHTA, CDR2 FQGNSA. Trimming shortened V by 5 bases and J by 5 bases, and 7 bases separated the two germline ends. The CDR3 loop is CASSLPHQPQHF. As DNA, the CDR3 is TGTGCCAGCAGCCTCCCACATCAGCCCCAGCATTTT. Full variable domain (rest looked up from reference TRBV7-2 and TRBJ1-5): GAGVSQSPSNKVTEKGKDVELRCDPISGHTALYWYRQSLGQGLEFLIYFQGNSAPDKSGLPSDRFSAERTGGSVSTLTIQRTQQEDSAVYLCASSLPHQPQHFGDGTRLSIL.

Ten or more counts support this clonotype. The genes are TRBV20-1 and TRBJ2-3, with 13 bases identical to TRBD2. Germline CDR1 and CDR2: DFQATT and SNEGSKA (reference sequence). V lost 1 base, J lost 0 bases, and 7 bases stayed unmatched. The length of the CDR3 is 18 residues. In nucleotides, the CDR3 is TGCAGTGCTAGAGGGGGGGGGACTAGCGGGACTAGCACAGATACGCAGTATTTT. It specifies CSARGGGTSGTSTDTQYF.

On this clonotype: A read error is possible here, since a much larger clone lies one base away. The V and J genes are TRBV11-2 and TRBJ2-6, with D hard to call. The CDR3 has 18 amino acids. The germline V gene encodes CDR1 SGHAT and CDR2 FQNNGV. The CDR3, as DNA: TGTGCCAGCGGCTTAGACACATCATTGTTCTCTGGGGCCAACGTCCTGACTTTC. Encoded protein: CASGLDTSLFSGANVLTF.

This clonotype was seen at least ten times. Compared with germline, one end of the junction differs, possibly owing to a read error. The V and J genes are TRBV13 and TRBJ1-1; D is uncertain. Germline lookup yields CDR1 PRHDT and CDR2 FYEKMQ (reference sequence). CDR3 size: 17 residues. CDR3 bases: TGTGCCAGCAGCCTAGGAGGAGTTGATCCCTCGATCACTGAAGCTTTCTTT. Translating it yields CASSLGGVDPSITEAFF.

This clonotype showed up just a few times. The V call is TRBV7-2, the J call TRBJ2-3, with 8 nucleotides matching TRBD2. This CDR3 is 18 amino acids long. The trim removed 2 bases at V and 0 bases at J, leaving 10 bases unmatched. The V gene's germline CDR1 is SGHTA and CDR2 FQGNSA. The CDR3 reads CASSLSPSGGSSTDTQYF. CDR3 in DNA: TGTGCCAGCAGCTTATCCCCCAGCGGGGGCTCTAGCACAGATACGCAGTATTTT.

This clonotype was detected ten times or more. This chain links TRBV6-1 with TRBJ2-7; 7 bases fit TRBD1. Germline CDR1 MNHNS, CDR2 SASEGT. V gave up 7 bases and J gave up 4 bases; unmatched junction bases: 16. This CDR3 has 16 amino acids. CDR3 nucleotide sequence: TGTGCCAGCACCGCCTCGGACAGGCCGGGCAAATACGAGCAGTACTTC. Protein sequence: CASTASDRPGKYEQYF.